The 10 T cell receptor beta chains below all came from one sample that was sequenced in a study of PD-1 blockade in classical Hodgkin lymphoma (dated by TCRdb to 2020 to 2022). The receptor library was made with the immunoSEQ multiplex PCR assay. The source is immuneACCESS, and TCRdb retained only in-frame sequences with V and J called. Part of the clones is not carried over; for the studies checked, unresolved V genes explain less than half of this, and the remainder is unexplained. This sample gives roughly 50,000 clones in total; 90% of them show up just once. Over 11% of the sample is in the top ten clones. Reading the label with the study, this specimen's time point is: cycle 4 day 1 (C4D1), after less than 7 weeks of nivolumab. Relapse after autologous stem cell transplantation had occurred in all trial patients, and cohorts A, B and C were distinguished by prior brentuximab vedotin exposure.

The sequences come from peripheral blood mononuclear cells (PBMCs), collected before the fourth cycle of nivolumab. The receptor source for this set is a human donor with classical Hodgkin lymphoma.

V is TRBV10-1 and J is TRBJ2-2, with D unclear. Germline assignment: CDR1 WNHNN and CDR2 SYGVQD (reference sequence). Trimming removed 0 bases from V and 5 bases from J, with 7 bases in between. The CDR3 consists of 14 residues. CDR3 DNA sequence: TGCGCCAGCAGTGAGTCGTATGGAACCGGGGAGCTGTTTTTT. Translation gives CASSESYGTGELFF.

This chain joins TRBV5-5 and TRBJ1-5; D gene ambiguous. Trimming removed 4 bases from V and 2 bases from J, with 13 bases in between. In germline, CDR1 is SGHKS, CDR2 YYEKEE (reference sequence). CDR3 length: 15 residues. In nucleotides, the CDR3 is TGTGCCAGCAGCCACATTGAGGGCCGCAATCAGCCCCAGCATTTT. Translating gives CASSHIEGRNQPQHF.

The J gene is TRBJ2-6, the V gene TRBV27; 9 bases line up with TRBD2. The CDR3 totals 18 residues. J was trimmed by 1 base and V by 6 bases; bases with no gene match: 10. Germline lookup yields CDR1 MNHEY and CDR2 SMNVEV (reference sequence). CDR3 sequence reads: CASRLGRAGGSGANVLTF. The CDR3 DNA sequence: TGTGCCAGCAGGTTGGGACGGGCGGGAGGGTCTGGGGCCAACGTCCTGACTTTC. Full variable domain (rest looked up from reference TRBV27 and TRBJ2-6): EAQVTQNPRYLITVTGKKLTVTCSQNMNHEYMSWYRQDPGLGLRQIYYSMNVEVTDKGDVPEGYKVSRKEKRNFPLILESPSPNQTSLYFCASRLGRAGGSGANVLTFGAGSRLTVL.

The chain joins TRBV5-1 to TRBJ1-5; tentatively, D is TRBD1 (6 bases). The CDR3 contains 15 residues. V was shortened by 3 bases and J by 3 bases, with 13 bases between the two germline ends. Per the germline V gene, CDR1 is SGHRS and CDR2 is YFSETQ. The CDR3 DNA reads TGCGCCAGCAGCTCGGACAGTGGCCCCAATCAGCCCCAGCATTTT. Protein product: CASSSDSGPNQPQHF.

CDR3 residues: CASSRSGRGETQYF. CDR3 nucleotide sequence: TGTGCCAGCAGCCGTAGCGGGAGAGGTGAGACCCAGTACTTC. The chain joins TRBV7-8 to TRBJ2-5, with 9 bases aligning to TRBD2. With V trimmed by 5 bases and J by 5 bases, 6 bases remained unmatched. The CDR3 has 14 residues. CDR1 is SGHVS and CDR2 is FQNEAQ in the germline V gene.

The chain joins TRBV7-8 to TRBJ2-7; 9 bases line up with TRBD2. The CDR3 consists of 17 residues. The germline CDR1 and CDR2 sequences are SGHVS and FQNEAQ. Trimming at V came to 0 bases and at J to 3 bases, leaving 9 bases not matched to a gene. CDR3 protein: CASSLAAGGGRLYEQYF. The CDR3 DNA reads as TGTGCCAGCAGCTTAGCAGCGGGAGGAGGAAGACTCTACGAGCAGTACTTC. Looking up the rest from reference TRBV7-8 and TRBJ2-7 gives the full variable domain: GAGVSQSPRYKVAKRGQDVALRCDPISGHVSLFWYQQALGQGPEFLTYFQNEAQLDKSGLPSDRFFAERPEGSVSTLKIQRTQQEDSAVYLCASSLAAGGGRLYEQYFGPGTRLTVT.

The gene calls are TRBV5-1 and TRBJ2-7; 7 positions agree with TRBD1. The V gene's germline CDR1 is SGHRS and CDR2 YFSETQ. This CDR3 has 15 residues. The ends lost 1 base at V and 6 bases at J; junction bases unmatched: 10. CDR3 DNA sequence: TGCGCCAGCAGCTTGACCGGGACAGTGGTAGGCGAGCAGTACTTC. It is translated as CASSLTGTVVGEQYF.

This chain links TRBV4-1 with TRBJ2-1; 8 bases map to TRBD2. The germline CDR1 and CDR2 sequences are MGHRA and YSYEKL. The CDR3 is 18 amino acids. Unmatched junction bases numbered 12, after V lost 3 bases and J lost 2 bases. CDR3 loop: CASSHPHGSGSTYNEQFF. DNA for the CDR3: TGCGCCAGCAGCCATCCGCATGGGAGCGGGAGTACCTACAATGAGCAGTTCTTC.

The chain carries TRBV29-1 and TRBJ2-2; D remains ambiguous. The length of the CDR3 is 16 residues. Germline CDR1 and CDR2: SQVTM and ANQGSEA. Trimming took 5 bases from V and 2 from J, leaving 18 bases between them. CDR3 in DNA: TGCAGCGTTTTTTTAAGAAGCGTGGGTAACACCGGGGAGCTGTTTTTT. Its protein is CSVFLRSVGNTGELFF.

The chain is built from TRBV6-1 and TRBJ2-1; TRBD2 matches at 7 bases. Losses at the gene ends were 3 bases for V and 3 bases for J; bases not matched to a gene: 5. CDR1 is MNHNS and CDR2 is SASEGT in the germline V gene. This CDR3 has 15 residues. The DNA of the CDR3 is TGTGCCAGCAGTGATTCGCGGGGGAACTACAATGAGCAGTTCTTC. Translation gives CASSDSRGNYNEQFF.